Listed here are 13 T cell receptor beta chains from one sample, sequenced in a study of CD8 T cells in ankylosing spondylitis. TCRdb re-called the 5' RACE reads through MiXCR, storing one row per CDR3 protein. Found here are a few hundred thousand distinct CDR3 sequences, around 21% of them singletons; the top ten hold roughly 4%. Sequencing was done on a sample of blood, either unsorted or a sorted T cell fraction (not recorded which). These receptors all stem from a female donor with ankylosing spondylitis or in good health (not recorded which).

In its sample, this clonotype was seen a few times. V and J are TRBV20-1 and TRBJ2-3, with D hard to call. With 6 bases removed from V and 0 bases from J, the gap between germline ends came to 7 bases. The CDR3 has 12 residues. In germline, CDR1 is DFQATT, CDR2 SNEGSKA (reference sequence). The CDR3 DNA follows: TGCAGTGCCCAGCCTAGCACAGATACGCAGTATTTT. It encodes CSAQPSTDTQYF.

The chain carries TRBV20-1 and TRBJ2-1, with unresolved D. Germline lookup yields CDR1 DFQATT and CDR2 SNEGSKA (reference sequence). The CDR3 has 13 residues. Trimming took off 1 base at V and 0 bases at J, with 4 bases between the two ends. CDR3 nucleotide sequence: TGCAGTGCTAGAGCCCCCTCCTACAATGAGCAGTTCTTC. As protein: CSARAPSYNEQFF.

The chain employs TRBV20-1 and TRBJ2-3; 8 bases line up with TRBD2. Germline values: CDR1 DFQATT, CDR2 SNEGSKA (reference sequence). J gave up 3 bases and V 3 bases, and 5 bases lay outside the gene matches. The CDR3 has 14 residues. Here the CDR3 reads CSASGLAETDTQYF. The CDR3 coding sequence is TGCAGTGCTAGCGGACTAGCAGAAACAGATACGCAGTATTTT.

This chain connects TRBV19 to TRBJ2-2; TRBD1 might be the D (5 bases). The CDR3 has 14 amino acids. V was clipped by 5 bases and J by 2 bases, with 9 bases between them. Germline CDR1 is LNHDA and CDR2 is SQIVND (reference sequence). DNA for the CDR3: TGTGCCAGTAGTCAACAGGCTAACACCGGGGAGCTGTTTTTT. Translated: CASSQQANTGELFF.

This clonotype was seen only a few times. The V call is TRBV7-2, the J call TRBJ2-5; the match to TRBD1 covers 7 bases. Germline V lookup: CDR1 SGHTA, CDR2 FQGNSA. The J segment lost 5 bases and the V segment lost 5 bases, leaving 8 bases of the junction unmatched. This CDR3 spans 14 amino acids. The CDR3 region has the DNA TGTGCCAGCAGCCCGCCGACAGGGAAGGAGACCCAGTACTTC. This gives the protein CASSPPTGKETQYF.

This clonotype was observed a handful of times. V usage is TRBV12-3 or TRBV12-4 and J usage is TRBJ1-5; D not certain. V lost 6 bases and J 6 bases, leaving 15 bases between the germline ends. The CDR3 loop spans 14 amino acids. CDR3: CASSQTEVAQPQHF. In DNA form, the CDR3 reads TGTGCCAGCAGCCAGACCGAAGTAGCTCAGCCCCAGCATTTT.

The chain employs TRBV12-3 or TRBV12-4 and TRBJ2-7; TRBD2 aligns across 14 bases. V gave up 4 bases and J gave up 4 bases; unmatched junction bases: 9. There are 17 residues in the CDR3. The CDR3 sequence: CASSSLGLAGGTYEQYF. In DNA, the CDR3 is TGTGCCAGCAGTTCCCTCGGACTAGCGGGAGGAACGTACGAGCAGTACTTC.

The V gene is TRBV24-1, the J gene TRBJ2-1; D not resolved. CDR3 length equals 13 residues. The V and J ends lost 8 bases and 7 bases respectively, with 14 bases between them. Germline values: CDR1 KGHDR, CDR2 SFDVKD. The CDR3 bases are TGTGCCACCACCCCAAACCTAGGGAATGAGCAGTTCTTC. The encoded protein is CATTPNLGNEQFF.

The table lists this clonotype with a few counts. This chain joins TRBV6-5 and TRBJ1-1; TRBD1 might be the D (6 bases). The germline V gene encodes CDR1 MNHEY and CDR2 SVGAGI. With 0 bases removed from V and 2 bases from J, the gap between germline ends came to 10 bases. CDR3 length equals 15 residues. The CDR3 spells CASSYSTGANTEAFF. Here the CDR3 DNA reads TGTGCCAGCAGTTACTCGACAGGAGCAAACACTGAAGCTTTCTTT.

This clonotype was found a few times. The chain couples TRBV6-5 to TRBJ2-2, with D perhaps TRBD1 (6 bases). The V and J ends lost 2 bases and 3 bases respectively, with 7 bases between them. Germline V CDR1 and CDR2: MNHEY, SVGAGI. The CDR3 totals 14 residues. The CDR3 here is CASSYAGDTGELFF. The CDR3 region has the DNA TGTGCCAGCAGTTACGCAGGGGACACCGGGGAGCTGTTTTTT.

This chain links TRBV18 with TRBJ2-5, with a tentative D call TRBD1 (5 bases). Germline CDR1 is KGHSH and CDR2 is LQKENI. V was shortened by 3 bases and J by 3 bases, with 11 bases between the two germline ends. There are 14 residues in the CDR3. CDR3 in DNA: TGTGCCAGCTCACCGTTTCAGGGCGAAGAGACCCAGTACTTC. Its protein is CASSPFQGEETQYF.

Only a few counts were recorded for this clonotype. This chain uses TRBV7-2 with TRBJ2-7; 9 nucleotides agree with TRBD2. The CDR3 runs 14 residues. The V segment lost 6 bases and the J segment 1 base; nucleotides outside the gene matches: 4. CDR1 SGHTA and CDR2 FQGNSA come from the germline V gene. This CDR3 is CASRGAGGSYEQYF. DNA for the CDR3: TGTGCCAGCAGGGGAGCGGGAGGATCCTACGAGCAGTACTTC.

This clonotype was counted only a few times. A read error may produce the germline difference seen at one junction end. This sequence joins TRBV7-2 and TRBJ1-2; no reliable D call. The V gene's germline CDR1 is SGHTA and CDR2 FQGNSA. The CDR3 is 13 amino acids. CDR3 in DNA: TGTGCCAGCAGCTGGCAGGCTAAATATGGCTACACCTTC. It yields the protein CASSWQAKYGYTF.